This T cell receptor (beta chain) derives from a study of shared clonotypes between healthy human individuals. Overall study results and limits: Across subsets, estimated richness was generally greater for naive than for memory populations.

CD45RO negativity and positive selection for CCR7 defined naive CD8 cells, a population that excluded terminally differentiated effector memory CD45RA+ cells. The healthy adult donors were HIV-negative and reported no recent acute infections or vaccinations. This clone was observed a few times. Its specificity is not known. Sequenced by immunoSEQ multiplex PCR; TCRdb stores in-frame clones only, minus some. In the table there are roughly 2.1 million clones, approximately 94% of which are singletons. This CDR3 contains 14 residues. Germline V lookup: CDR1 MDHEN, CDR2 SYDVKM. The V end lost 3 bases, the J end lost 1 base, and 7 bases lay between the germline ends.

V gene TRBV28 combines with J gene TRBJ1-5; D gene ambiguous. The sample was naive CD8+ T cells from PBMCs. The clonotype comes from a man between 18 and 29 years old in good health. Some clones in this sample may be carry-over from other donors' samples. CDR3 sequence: CASSFRRSNQPQHF. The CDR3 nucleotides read TGTGCCAGCAGTTTTCGGAGAAGCAATCAGCCCCAGCATTTT.